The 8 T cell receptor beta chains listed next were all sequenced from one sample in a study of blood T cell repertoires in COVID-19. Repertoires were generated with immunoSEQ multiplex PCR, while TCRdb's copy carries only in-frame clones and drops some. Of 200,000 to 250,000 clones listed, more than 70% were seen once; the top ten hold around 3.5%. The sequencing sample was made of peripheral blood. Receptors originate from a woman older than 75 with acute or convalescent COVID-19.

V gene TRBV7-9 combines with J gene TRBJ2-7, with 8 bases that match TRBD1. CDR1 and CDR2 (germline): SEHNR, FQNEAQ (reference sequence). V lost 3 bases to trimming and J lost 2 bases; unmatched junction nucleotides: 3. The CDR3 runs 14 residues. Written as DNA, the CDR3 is TGTGCCAGCAGCTTGCAGGGGGCTACCTACGAGCAGTACTTC. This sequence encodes CASSLQGATYEQYF.

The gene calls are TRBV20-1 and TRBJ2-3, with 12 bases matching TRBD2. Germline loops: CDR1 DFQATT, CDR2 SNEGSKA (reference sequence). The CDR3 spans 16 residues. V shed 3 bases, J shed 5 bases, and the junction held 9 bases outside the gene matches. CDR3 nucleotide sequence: TGCAGTGCTAGTCAGCCTAGCGGGGGGGTGGAAGATACGCAGTATTTT. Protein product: CSASQPSGGVEDTQYF.

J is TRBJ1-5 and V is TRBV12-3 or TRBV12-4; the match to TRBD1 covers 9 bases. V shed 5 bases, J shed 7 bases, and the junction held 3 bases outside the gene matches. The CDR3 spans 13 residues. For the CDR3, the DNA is TGTGCCAGCAGTGGGACAGGGCAACAGCCCCAGCATTTT. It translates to CASSGTGQQPQHF.

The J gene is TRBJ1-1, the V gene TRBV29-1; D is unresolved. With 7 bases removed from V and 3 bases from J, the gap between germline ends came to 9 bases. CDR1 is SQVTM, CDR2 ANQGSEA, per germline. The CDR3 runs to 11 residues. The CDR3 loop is CSAQLDTEAFF. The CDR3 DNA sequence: TGCAGCGCCCAACTTGACACTGAAGCTTTCTTT. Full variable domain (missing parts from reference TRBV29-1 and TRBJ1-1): SAVISQKPSRDICQRGTSLTIQCQVDSQVTMMFWYRQQPGQSLTLIATANQGSEATYESGFVIDKFPISRPNLTFSTLTVSNMSPEDSSIYLCSAQLDTEAFFGQGTRLTVV.

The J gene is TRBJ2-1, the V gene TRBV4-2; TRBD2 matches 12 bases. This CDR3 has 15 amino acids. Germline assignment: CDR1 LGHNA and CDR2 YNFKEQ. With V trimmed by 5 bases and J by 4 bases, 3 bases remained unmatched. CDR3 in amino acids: CASSYGLAGYNEQFF. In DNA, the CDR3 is TGTGCCAGCAGCTACGGACTAGCGGGGTACAATGAGCAGTTCTTC.

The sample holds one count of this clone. In DNA form, the CDR3 reads TGTGCCATCAGTGTCGTCGGGGGTGGCAACACCGGGGAGCTGTTTTTT. Translating it yields CAISVVGGGNTGELFF. The genes are TRBV10-3 and TRBJ2-2; tentatively, D is TRBD2 (6 bases). The germline V gene has CDR1 ENHRY and CDR2 SYGVKD. CDR3 length: 16 amino acids. Trimming cost V 4 bases and J 2 bases, with 14 bases left between them.

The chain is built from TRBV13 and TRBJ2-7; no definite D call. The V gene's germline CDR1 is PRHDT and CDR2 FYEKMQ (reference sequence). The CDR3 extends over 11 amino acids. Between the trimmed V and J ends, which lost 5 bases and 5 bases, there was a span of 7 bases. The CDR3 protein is CASSLVNEQYF. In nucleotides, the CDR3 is TGTGCCAGCAGCCTTGTAAACGAGCAGTACTTC.

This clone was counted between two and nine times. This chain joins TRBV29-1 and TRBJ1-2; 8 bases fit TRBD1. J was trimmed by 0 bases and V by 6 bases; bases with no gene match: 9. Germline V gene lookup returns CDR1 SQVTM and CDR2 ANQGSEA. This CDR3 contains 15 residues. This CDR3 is CSVGDRRQPNYGYTF. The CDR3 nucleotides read TGCAGCGTGGGGGACAGGCGACAACCTAACTATGGCTACACCTTC.